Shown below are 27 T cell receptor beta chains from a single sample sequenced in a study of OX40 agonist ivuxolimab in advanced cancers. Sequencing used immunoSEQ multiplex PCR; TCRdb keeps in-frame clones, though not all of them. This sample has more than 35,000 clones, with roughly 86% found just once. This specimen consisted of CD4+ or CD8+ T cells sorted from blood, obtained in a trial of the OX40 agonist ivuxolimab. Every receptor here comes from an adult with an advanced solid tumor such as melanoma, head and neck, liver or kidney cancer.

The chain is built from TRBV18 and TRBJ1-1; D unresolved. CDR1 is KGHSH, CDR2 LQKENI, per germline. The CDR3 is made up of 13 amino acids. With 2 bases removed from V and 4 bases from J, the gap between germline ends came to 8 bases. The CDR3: CASSPGAATEAFF. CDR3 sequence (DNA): TGTGCCAGCTCACCAGGCGCCGCCACTGAAGCTTTCTTT.

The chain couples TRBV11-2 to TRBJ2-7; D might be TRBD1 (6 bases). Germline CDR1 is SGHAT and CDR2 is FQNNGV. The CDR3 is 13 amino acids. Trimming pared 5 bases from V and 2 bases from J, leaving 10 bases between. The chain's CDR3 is CASSREGAYEQYF. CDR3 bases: TGTGCCAGCAGCCGCGAGGGGGCCTACGAGCAGTACTTC.

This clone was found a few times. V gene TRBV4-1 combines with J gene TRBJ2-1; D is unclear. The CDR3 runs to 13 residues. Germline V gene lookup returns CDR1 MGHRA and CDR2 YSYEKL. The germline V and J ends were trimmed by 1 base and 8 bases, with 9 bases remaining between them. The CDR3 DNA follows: TGCGCCAGCAGCCAAGTGCCGGGCTATGAGCAGTTCTTC. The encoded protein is CASSQVPGYEQFF.

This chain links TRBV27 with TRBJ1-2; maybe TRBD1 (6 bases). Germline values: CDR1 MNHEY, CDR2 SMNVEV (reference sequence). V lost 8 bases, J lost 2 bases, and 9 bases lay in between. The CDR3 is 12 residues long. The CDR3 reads CASSTGNYGYTF. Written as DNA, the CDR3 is TGTGCCAGCTCCACAGGGAACTATGGCTACACCTTC.

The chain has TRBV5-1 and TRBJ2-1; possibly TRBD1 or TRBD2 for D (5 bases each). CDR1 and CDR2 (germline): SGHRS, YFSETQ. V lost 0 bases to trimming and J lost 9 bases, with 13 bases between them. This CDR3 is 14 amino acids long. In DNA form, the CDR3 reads TGCGCCAGCAGCTTGGGCATGGGGGTTAGTGAGCAGTTCTTC. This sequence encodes CASSLGMGVSEQFF. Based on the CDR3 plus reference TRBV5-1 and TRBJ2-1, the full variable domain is KAGVTQTPRYLIKTRGQQVTLSCSPISGHRSVSWYQQTPGQGLQFLFEYFSETQRNKGNFPGRFSGRQFSNSRSEMNVSTLELGDSALYLCASSLGMGVSEQFFGPGTRLTVL.

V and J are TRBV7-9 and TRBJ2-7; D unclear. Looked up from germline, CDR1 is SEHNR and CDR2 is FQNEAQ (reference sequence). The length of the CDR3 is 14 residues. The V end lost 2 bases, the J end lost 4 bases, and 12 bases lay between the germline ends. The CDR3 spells CASSLSQVTYEQYF. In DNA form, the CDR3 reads TGTGCCAGCAGCTTATCCCAGGTTACTTACGAGCAGTACTTC. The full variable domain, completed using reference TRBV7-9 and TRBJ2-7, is DTGVSQNPRHKITKRGQNVTFRCDPISEHNRLYWYRQTLGQGPEFLTYFQNEAQLEKSRLLSDRFSAERPKGSFSTLEIQRTEQGDSAMYLCASSLSQVTYEQYFGPGTRLTVT.

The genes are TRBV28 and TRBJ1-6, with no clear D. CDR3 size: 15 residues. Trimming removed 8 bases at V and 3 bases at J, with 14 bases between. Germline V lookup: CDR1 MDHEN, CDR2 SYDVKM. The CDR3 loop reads CASAANSIYNSPLHF. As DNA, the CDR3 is TGTGCCAGCGCAGCGAACTCGATCTATAATTCACCCCTCCACTTT. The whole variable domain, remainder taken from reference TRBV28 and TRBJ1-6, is DVKVTQSSRYLVKRTGEKVFLECVQDMDHENMFWYRQDPGLGLRLIYFSYDVKMKEKGDIPEGYSVSREKKERFSLILESASTNQTSMYLCASAANSIYNSPLHFGNGTRLTVT.

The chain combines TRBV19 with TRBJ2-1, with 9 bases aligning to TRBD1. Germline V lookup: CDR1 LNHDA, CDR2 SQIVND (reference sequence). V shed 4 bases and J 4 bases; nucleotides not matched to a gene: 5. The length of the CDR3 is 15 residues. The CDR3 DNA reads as TGTGCCAGTAGTAAGGGGACAGGGCCGTACAATGAGCAGTTCTTC. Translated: CASSKGTGPYNEQFF. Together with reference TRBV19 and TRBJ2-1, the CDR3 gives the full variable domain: DGGITQSPKYLFRKEGQNVTLSCEQNLNHDAMYWYRQDPGQGLRLIYYSQIVNDFQKGDIAEGYSVSREKKESFPLTVTSAQKNPTAFYLCASSKGTGPYNEQFFGPGTRLTVL.

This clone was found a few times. CDR3 coding DNA: TGTGCCAGTCACAGGGAAGGCACTGAAGCTTTCTTT. Its protein product is CASHREGTEAFF. This chain joins TRBV7-9 and TRBJ1-1, with D maybe TRBD1 (6 bases). V gave up 9 bases and J gave up 4 bases, with 12 bases separating them. Germline loops: CDR1 SEHNR, CDR2 FQNEAQ (reference sequence). The CDR3 totals 12 residues.

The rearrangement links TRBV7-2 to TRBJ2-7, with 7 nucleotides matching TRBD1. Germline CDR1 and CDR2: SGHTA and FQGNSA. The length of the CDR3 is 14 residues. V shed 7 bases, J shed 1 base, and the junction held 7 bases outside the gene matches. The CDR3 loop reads CASTLRDRSYEQYF. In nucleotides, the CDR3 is TGTGCCAGCACCCTCCGGGACAGATCCTACGAGCAGTACTTC.

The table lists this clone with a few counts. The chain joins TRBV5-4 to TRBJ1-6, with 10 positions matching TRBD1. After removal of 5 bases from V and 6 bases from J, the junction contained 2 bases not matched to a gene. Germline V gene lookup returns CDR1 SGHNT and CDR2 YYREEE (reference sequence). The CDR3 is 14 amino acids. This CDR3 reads CASSWDRGNSPLHF. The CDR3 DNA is TGTGCCAGCAGTTGGGACAGGGGTAATTCACCCCTCCACTTT.

CDR3 nucleotides: TGCAGCGTTGGAAGGGAAAGCGATGGCTACACCTTC. Protein: CSVGRESDGYTF. This chain uses TRBV29-1 with TRBJ1-2, with D unresolved. The germline V and J ends were trimmed by 4 bases and 6 bases, with 12 bases remaining between them. Looked up from germline, CDR1 is SQVTM and CDR2 is ANQGSEA. This CDR3 comprises 12 residues.

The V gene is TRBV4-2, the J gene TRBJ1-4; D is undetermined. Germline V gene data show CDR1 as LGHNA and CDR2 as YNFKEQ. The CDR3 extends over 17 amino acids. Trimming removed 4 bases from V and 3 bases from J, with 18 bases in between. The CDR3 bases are TGTGCCAGCAGCCCCCATGATGGGAATGTAGCTAATGAAAAACTGTTTTTT. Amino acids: CASSPHDGNVANEKLFF.

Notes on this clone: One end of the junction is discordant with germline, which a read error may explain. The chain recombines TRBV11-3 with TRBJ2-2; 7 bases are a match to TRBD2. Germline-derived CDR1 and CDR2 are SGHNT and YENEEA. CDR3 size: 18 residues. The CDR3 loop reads CASSPGGGGWSKTGELFF. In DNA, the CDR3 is TGTGCCAGCAGCCCCGGCGGCGGGGGTTGGTCGAAAACCGGGGAGCTGTTTTTT.

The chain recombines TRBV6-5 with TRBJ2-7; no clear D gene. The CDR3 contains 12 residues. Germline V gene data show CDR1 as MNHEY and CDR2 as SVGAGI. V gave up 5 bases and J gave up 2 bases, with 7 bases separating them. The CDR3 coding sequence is TGTGCCAGCAGTAGCTCCACCTACGAGCAGTACTTC. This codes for CASSSSTYEQYF.

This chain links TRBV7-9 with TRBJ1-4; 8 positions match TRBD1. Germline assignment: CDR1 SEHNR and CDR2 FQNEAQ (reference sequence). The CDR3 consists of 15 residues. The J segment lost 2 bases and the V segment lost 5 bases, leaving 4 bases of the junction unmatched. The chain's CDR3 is CASSGQGQTNEKLFF. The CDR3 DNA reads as TGTGCCAGCAGCGGACAGGGTCAGACTAATGAAAAACTGTTTTTT.

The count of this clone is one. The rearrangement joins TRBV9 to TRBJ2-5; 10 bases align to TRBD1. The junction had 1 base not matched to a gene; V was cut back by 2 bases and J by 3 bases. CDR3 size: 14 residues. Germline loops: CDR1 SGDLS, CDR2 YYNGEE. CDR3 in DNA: TGTGCCAGCAGCGTCGGGACAGGGGAAGAGACCCAGTACTTC. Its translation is CASSVGTGEETQYF.

CDR3 sequence reads: CATSRDRVRSGELFF. Here the CDR3 DNA reads TGTGCCACCAGCAGAGACAGGGTACGGAGCGGGGAGCTGTTTTTT. The chain carries TRBV15 and TRBJ2-2, with D tentatively TRBD1 (5 bases). Trimming left V 0 bases short and J 7 bases short, with 12 bases between. CDR3 size: 15 residues. Germline V gene data show CDR1 as LNHNV and CDR2 as YYDKDF (reference sequence).

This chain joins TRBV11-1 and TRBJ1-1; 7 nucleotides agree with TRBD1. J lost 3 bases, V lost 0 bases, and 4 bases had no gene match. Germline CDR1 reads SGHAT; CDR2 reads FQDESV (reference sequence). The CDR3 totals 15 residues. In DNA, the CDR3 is TGTGCCAGCAGCTTAGCGCCAACAGGGGACACTGAAGCTTTCTTT. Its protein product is CASSLAPTGDTEAFF. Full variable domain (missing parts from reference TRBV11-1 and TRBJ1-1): EAEVAQSPRYKITEKSQAVAFWCDPISGHATLYWYRQILGQGPELLVQFQDESVVDDSQLPKDRFSAERLKGVDSTLKIQPAELGDSAMYLCASSLAPTGDTEAFFGQGTRLTVV.

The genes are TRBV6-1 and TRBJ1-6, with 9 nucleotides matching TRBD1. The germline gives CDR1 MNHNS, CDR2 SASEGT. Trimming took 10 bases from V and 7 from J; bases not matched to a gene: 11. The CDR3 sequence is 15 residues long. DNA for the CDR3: TGTGCCACTGAATCAACAGGGGGCCGAAATTCACCCCTCCACTTT. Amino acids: CATESTGGRNSPLHF.

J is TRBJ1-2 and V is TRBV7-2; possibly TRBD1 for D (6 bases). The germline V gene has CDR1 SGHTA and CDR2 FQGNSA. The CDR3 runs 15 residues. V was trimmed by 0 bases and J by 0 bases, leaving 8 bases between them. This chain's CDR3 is CASSLARTANYGYTF. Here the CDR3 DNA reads TGTGCCAGCAGCTTAGCCCGGACAGCTAACTATGGCTACACCTTC.

The CDR3 sequence is CASEGKTYGYTF. As DNA, the CDR3 is TGTGCCAGCGAGGGAAAGACCTATGGCTACACCTTC. This sequence joins TRBV7-1 and TRBJ1-2; no definite D call. TRBV7-1 is labeled an ORF, and its function is uncertain. The CDR3 has 12 amino acids. V was clipped by 8 bases and J by 4 bases, with 11 bases between them.

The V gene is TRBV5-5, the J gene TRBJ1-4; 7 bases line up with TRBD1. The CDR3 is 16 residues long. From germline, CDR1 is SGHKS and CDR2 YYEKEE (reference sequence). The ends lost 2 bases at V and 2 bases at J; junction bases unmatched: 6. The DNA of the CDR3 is TGTGCCAGCAGCTTCAACAGGGGTACGACTAATGAAAAACTGTTTTTT. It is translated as CASSFNRGTTNEKLFF.

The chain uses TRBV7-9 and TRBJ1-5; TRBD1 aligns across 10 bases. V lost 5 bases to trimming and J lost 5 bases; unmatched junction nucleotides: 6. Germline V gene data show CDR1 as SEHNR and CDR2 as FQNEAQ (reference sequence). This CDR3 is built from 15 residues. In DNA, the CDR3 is TGTGCCAGCAGCACCGGACAGGGGGATTATCAGCCCCAGCATTTT. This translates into CASSTGQGDYQPQHF. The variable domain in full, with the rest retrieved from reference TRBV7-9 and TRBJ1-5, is DTGVSQNPRHKITKRGQNVTFRCDPISEHNRLYWYRQTLGQGPEFLTYFQNEAQLEKSRLLSDRFSAERPKGSFSTLEIQRTEQGDSAMYLCASSTGQGDYQPQHFGDGTRLSIL.

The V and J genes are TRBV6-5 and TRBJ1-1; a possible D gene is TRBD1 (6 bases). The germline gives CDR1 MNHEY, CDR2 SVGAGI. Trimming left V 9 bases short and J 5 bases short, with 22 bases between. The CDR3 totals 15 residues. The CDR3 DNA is TGTGCCAGTAGGAGGCAGGGGCGCTCGGGTACTGAAGCTTTCTTT. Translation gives CASRRQGRSGTEAFF.

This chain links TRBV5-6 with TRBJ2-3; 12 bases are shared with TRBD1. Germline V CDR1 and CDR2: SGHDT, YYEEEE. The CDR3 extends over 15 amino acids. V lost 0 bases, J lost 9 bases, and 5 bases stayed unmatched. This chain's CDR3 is CASSLVGTGGGTQYF. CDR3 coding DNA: TGTGCCAGCAGCTTGGTCGGGACAGGGGGCGGAACGCAGTATTTT.

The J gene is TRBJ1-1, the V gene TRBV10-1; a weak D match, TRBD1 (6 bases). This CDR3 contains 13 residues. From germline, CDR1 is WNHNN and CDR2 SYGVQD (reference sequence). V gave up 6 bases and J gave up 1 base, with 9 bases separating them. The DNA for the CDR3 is TGCGCCAGCAGCATGGACAGGAACACTGAAGCTTTCTTT. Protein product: CASSMDRNTEAFF.